This paragraph covers one TCR beta chain sequence. The length of the CDR3 is 15 residues. Germline CDR1 reads MDHEN; CDR2 reads SYDVKM. Trimming removed 9 bases from V and 4 bases from J; junction bases left unmatched: 12. These data come from a study of OX40 agonist ivuxolimab in advanced cancers. TCRdb keeps only in-frame clones here, not all; method: immunoSEQ multiplex PCR. The sample lists 50,000 to 85,000 clones, 85% seen once, with about 4% in the top ten. The sequence derives from an adult with an advanced solid tumor such as melanoma, head and neck, liver or kidney cancer. The specimen comprised CD4+ or CD8+ T cells sorted from blood, sampled in a trial of the OX40 agonist ivuxolimab. The J gene is TRBJ1-5, the V gene TRBV28; TRBD1 agrees at 7 bases. The CDR3 is CASTMEGALNQPQHF. In DNA, the CDR3 is TGTGCCAGTACCATGGAGGGGGCGCTGAATCAGCCCCAGCATTTT.